A selection of T cell receptor beta chains follows, all from one sample in a study of shared clonotypes between healthy human individuals. Sequencing was performed with immunoSEQ multiplex PCR; in TCRdb, only in-frame clones are kept and a portion is missing. The table lists more than 500,000 clones, 90% to 96% of them singletons. Sequenced material: naive CD4+ T cells sorted from blood. All receptors derive from a woman aged 25 to 45 in good health. The CDR3 runs from the conserved cysteine through the conserved F or W. Fields, in order: J gene, D gene, V gene, clone size, CDR3 protein, CDR3 DNA. A D gene is named only where the DNA matches it firmly. Rows give clone size only sometimes, using once, few, many, or a class for an expanded clone.

J gene: TRBJ2-7; D gene: .; V gene: TRBV6-5; clone size: .; CDR3 protein: CASSYSWESTYEQYF; CDR3 DNA: TGTGCCAGCAGTTACTCGTGGGAGTCCACCTACGAGCAGTACTTC
J gene: TRBJ1-5; D gene: TRBD1; V gene: TRBV19; clone size: .; CDR3 protein: CASKRTGDQPQHF; CDR3 DNA: TGTGCCAGTAAGCGGACAGGCGATCAGCCCCAGCATTTT
J gene: TRBJ1-1; D gene: .; V gene: TRBV7-9; clone size: .; CDR3 protein: CASSLRGTEAFF; CDR3 DNA: TGTGCCAGCAGCTTAAGGGGAACTGAAGCTTTCTTT
J gene: TRBJ1-2; D gene: .; V gene: TRBV4-1; clone size: once; CDR3 protein: CASSRSADFPEIYGYTF; CDR3 DNA: TGCGCCAGCAGCCGATCGGCGGACTTCCCCGAGATCTATGGCTACACCTTC
J gene: TRBJ2-6; D gene: .; V gene: TRBV27; clone size: .; CDR3 protein: CASSGRHSGANVLTF; CDR3 DNA: TGTGCCAGCAGTGGCAGACACTCTGGGGCCAACGTCCTGACTTTC
J gene: TRBJ1-2; D gene: .; V gene: TRBV27; clone size: .; CDR3 protein: CASSLQGGYGYTF; CDR3 DNA: TGTGCCAGCAGTTTGCAGGGCGGTTATGGCTACACCTTC
J gene: TRBJ1-5; D gene: TRBD1; V gene: TRBV6-6; clone size: .; CDR3 protein: CASTLTRDRGQPQHF; CDR3 DNA: TGTGCCAGCACCCTAACACGGGACAGGGGTCAGCCCCAGCATTTT
J gene: TRBJ2-3; D gene: .; V gene: TRBV18; clone size: .; CDR3 protein: CASSAGADTDTQYF; CDR3 DNA: TGTGCCAGCTCGGCGGGGGCGGACACAGATACGCAGTATTTT
J gene: TRBJ1-3; D gene: .; V gene: TRBV23-1; clone size: .; CDR3 protein: CASSPDQGRPSSGNTIYF; CDR3 DNA: TGCGCCAGCAGTCCGGACCAGGGGAGACCTAGCTCTGGAAACACCATATATTTT
J gene: TRBJ2-7; D gene: TRBD2; V gene: TRBV6-4; clone size: .; CDR3 protein: CASIETSGITGGSYEQYF; CDR3 DNA: TGTGCCAGCATTGAGACTAGCGGGATCACCGGAGGGTCCTACGAGCAGTACTTC
J gene: TRBJ1-5; D gene: .; V gene: TRBV6-6; clone size: .; CDR3 protein: CASRVSGFLSNQPQHF; CDR3 DNA: TGTGCCAGCAGGGTTTCAGGGTTTTTGAGCAATCAGCCCCAGCATTTT
J gene: TRBJ2-1; D gene: .; V gene: TRBV6-5; clone size: once; CDR3 protein: CASSYGTSSYNEQFF; CDR3 DNA: TGTGCCAGCAGTTACGGCACTAGCTCCTACAATGAGCAGTTCTTC
J gene: TRBJ2-5; D gene: TRBD1; V gene: TRBV29-1; clone size: .; CDR3 protein: CSVVGQGERETQYF; CDR3 DNA: TGCAGCGTTGTAGGACAGGGCGAGAGGGAGACCCAGTACTTC
J gene: TRBJ2-2; D gene: .; V gene: TRBV9; clone size: once; CDR3 protein: CASSVSTGNTGELFF; CDR3 DNA: TGTGCCAGCAGCGTATCTACCGGGAACACCGGGGAGCTGTTTTTT
J gene: TRBJ1-2; D gene: .; V gene: TRBV28; clone size: .; CDR3 protein: CASSSWILNYGYTF; CDR3 DNA: TGTGCCAGCAGTTCGTGGATCCTTAACTATGGCTACACCTTC
J gene: TRBJ2-7; D gene: .; V gene: TRBV28; clone size: .; CDR3 protein: CASSKTATYEQYF; CDR3 DNA: TGTGCCAGCAGTAAGACAGCCACCTACGAGCAGTACTTC
J gene: TRBJ2-1; D gene: .; V gene: TRBV5-1; clone size: once; CDR3 protein: CASSLWTEQFF; CDR3 DNA: TGCGCCAGCAGCTTGTGGACTGAGCAGTTCTTC
J gene: TRBJ1-5; D gene: .; V gene: TRBV19; clone size: .; CDR3 protein: CASSLRAALYSNQPQHF; CDR3 DNA: TGTGCCAGTAGTTTAAGGGCGGCCCTTTATAGCAATCAGCCCCAGCATTTT
J gene: TRBJ2-3; D gene: TRBD1; V gene: TRBV18; clone size: .; CDR3 protein: CASSPGQLTDTQYF; CDR3 DNA: TGTGCCAGCTCGCCGGGACAGCTAACAGATACGCAGTATTTT
J gene: TRBJ2-3; D gene: .; V gene: TRBV29-1; clone size: .; CDR3 protein: CSAVRADGDTQYF; CDR3 DNA: TGCAGCGCAGTTAGAGCTGACGGAGATACGCAGTATTTT
J gene: TRBJ2-1; D gene: TRBD1; V gene: TRBV7-8; clone size: .; CDR3 protein: CASSSYQGAPFNEQFF; CDR3 DNA: TGTGCCAGCAGCTCGTATCAGGGGGCCCCCTTCAATGAGCAGTTCTTC
J gene: TRBJ1-1; D gene: .; V gene: TRBV18; clone size: .; CDR3 protein: CASSPIQNTEAFF; CDR3 DNA: TGTGCCAGCTCACCAATACAGAACACTGAAGCTTTCTTT
J gene: TRBJ2-7; D gene: .; V gene: TRBV11-3; clone size: .; CDR3 protein: CASSLEEGDEQYF; CDR3 DNA: TGTGCCAGCAGCTTAGAGGAGGGGGACGAGCAGTACTTC
J gene: TRBJ1-3; D gene: .; V gene: TRBV5-6; clone size: .; CDR3 protein: CASSLASVSGNTIYF; CDR3 DNA: TGTGCCAGCAGCTTGGCGTCGGTCTCTGGAAACACCATATATTTT
J gene: TRBJ1-1; D gene: .; V gene: TRBV19; clone size: .; CDR3 protein: CASSMWNGSTEAFF; CDR3 DNA: TGTGCCAGTAGTATGTGGAATGGAAGCACTGAAGCTTTCTTT
J gene: TRBJ2-1; D gene: .; V gene: TRBV7-2; clone size: .; CDR3 protein: CASSFISRGYGDEQFF; CDR3 DNA: TGTGCCAGCAGCTTCATTTCACGCGGCTACGGCGATGAGCAGTTCTTC
J gene: TRBJ2-1; D gene: .; V gene: TRBV7-3; clone size: .; CDR3 protein: CASSFALDFHNEQFF; CDR3 DNA: TGTGCCAGCAGCTTCGCACTAGATTTCCACAATGAGCAGTTCTTC
J gene: TRBJ1-1; D gene: .; V gene: TRBV29-1; clone size: .; CDR3 protein: CSVERDEGTEAFF; CDR3 DNA: TGCAGCGTTGAAAGGGATGAAGGAACTGAAGCTTTCTTT
J gene: TRBJ2-7; D gene: TRBD2; V gene: TRBV28; clone size: .; CDR3 protein: CASSRGGTGEQYF; CDR3 DNA: TGTGCCAGCAGTCGCGGGGGTACGGGCGAGCAGTACTTC
J gene: TRBJ2-3; D gene: .; V gene: TRBV6-1; clone size: .; CDR3 protein: CASSVPRHYTDTQYF; CDR3 DNA: TGTGCCAGCAGTGTGCCGAGACACTACACAGATACGCAGTATTTT
J gene: TRBJ1-1; D gene: .; V gene: TRBV9; clone size: .; CDR3 protein: CASSAGGRGNGEAFF; CDR3 DNA: TGTGCCAGCAGCGCAGGAGGGAGGGGCAATGGTGAAGCTTTCTTT
J gene: TRBJ1-5; D gene: .; V gene: TRBV19; clone size: .; CDR3 protein: CASSFQNQPQHF; CDR3 DNA: TGTGCCAGTAGTTTTCAGAATCAGCCCCAGCATTTT
J gene: TRBJ1-1; D gene: TRBD1; V gene: TRBV6-4; clone size: few; CDR3 protein: CASSDLTGGNTEAFF; CDR3 DNA: TGTGCCAGCAGTGACCTGACAGGGGGCAACACTGAAGCTTTCTTT
J gene: TRBJ1-1; D gene: .; V gene: TRBV6-6; clone size: .; CDR3 protein: CASSLQVGYSDTEAFF; CDR3 DNA: TGTGCCAGCAGTTTACAGGTGGGATACTCGGACACTGAAGCTTTCTTT
J gene: TRBJ2-7; D gene: .; V gene: TRBV27; clone size: .; CDR3 protein: CASSLYQEGAEQYF; CDR3 DNA: TGTGCCAGCAGTTTATATCAGGAGGGAGCCGAGCAGTACTTC
J gene: TRBJ1-1; D gene: .; V gene: TRBV7-3; clone size: .; CDR3 protein: CASSPPPGRSAEAFF; CDR3 DNA: TGTGCCAGCAGCCCCCCCCCAGGGAGGTCAGCTGAAGCTTTCTTT
J gene: TRBJ2-7; D gene: .; V gene: TRBV2; clone size: .; CDR3 protein: CASNGAGSPQTYEQYF; CDR3 DNA: TGTGCCAGCAACGGGGCCGGGTCTCCACAAACCTACGAGCAGTACTTC
J gene: TRBJ1-4; D gene: .; V gene: TRBV4-1; clone size: .; CDR3 protein: CASRFVGRANEKLFF; CDR3 DNA: TGCGCCAGCAGATTCGTGGGCAGGGCTAATGAAAAACTGTTTTTT
J gene: TRBJ1-3; D gene: .; V gene: TRBV2; clone size: .; CDR3 protein: CASSQRTHLLDSGNTIYF; CDR3 DNA: TGTGCCAGCAGTCAAAGGACCCATCTCCTCGACTCTGGAAACACCATATATTTT
J gene: TRBJ2-7; D gene: .; V gene: TRBV10-3; clone size: .; CDR3 protein: CATWDTRSYEQYF; CDR3 DNA: TGTGCCACTTGGGACACCCGCTCCTACGAGCAGTACTTC
J gene: TRBJ2-1; D gene: TRBD2; V gene: TRBV5-1; clone size: .; CDR3 protein: CASSLGTSHNEQFF; CDR3 DNA: TGCGCCAGCAGCTTGGGGACTAGCCACAATGAGCAGTTCTTC
J gene: TRBJ2-5; D gene: .; V gene: TRBV25-1; clone size: .; CDR3 protein: CASLSTGTETQYF; CDR3 DNA: TGTGCCAGCCTCTCCACAGGCACGGAGACCCAGTACTTC
J gene: TRBJ2-3; D gene: .; V gene: TRBV7-2; clone size: .; CDR3 protein: CASSSPGGIRTQYF; CDR3 DNA: TGTGCCAGCAGCTCCCCTGGGGGAATTAGGACGCAGTATTTT
J gene: TRBJ2-1; D gene: TRBD2; V gene: TRBV19; clone size: .; CDR3 protein: CASKLAGASYNEQFF; CDR3 DNA: TGTGCCAGTAAGCTGGCGGGAGCGTCCTACAATGAGCAGTTCTTC
J gene: TRBJ1-5; D gene: .; V gene: TRBV4-1; clone size: once; CDR3 protein: CASSQDLQSWMPQHF; CDR3 DNA: TGCGCCAGCAGCCAAGATTTACAGTCCTGGATGCCCCAGCATTTT
J gene: TRBJ1-5; D gene: .; V gene: TRBV7-9; clone size: few; CDR3 protein: CASSLYGGPQHF; CDR3 DNA: TGTGCCAGCAGCTTATATGGTGGGCCCCAGCATTTT
J gene: TRBJ2-7; D gene: .; V gene: TRBV28; clone size: .; CDR3 protein: CASSLLAGLEQYF; CDR3 DNA: TGTGCCAGCAGTTTACTGGCGGGGCTCGAGCAGTACTTC
J gene: TRBJ1-1; D gene: TRBD1; V gene: TRBV30; clone size: .; CDR3 protein: CAWSSKQGANTEAFF; CDR3 DNA: TGTGCCTGGAGTTCAAAACAGGGGGCTAACACTGAAGCTTTCTTT